This T cell receptor beta chain was observed in a study of cytomegalovirus exposure and HLA in healthy donors listed by TCRdb under 2017. Notes on the research overall: An earlier analysis of some 600 of the donors reported 250 to 300 Gb of sequence data and around 120 million unique TCR beta sequences obtained from about 200 million T cells. An early release covering over 500 HLA-typed donors comprised about 300 gigabases of sequencing data and roughly 85 million unique TCR sequences. Of the roughly 400 genotyped donors, 65% to 90% were placed in the genetic ancestry cluster associated with self-reported Caucasian donors. The study was designed to test whether signatures of past pathogen exposure could be identified by cataloging public T cell receptors. Using immunosequencing, the study profiled T cell repertoires from some 670 subjects and related those repertoires to cytomegalovirus serostatus. A separate validation cohort of more than 100 different subjects was used in addition to the roughly 670-subject first cohort. High-throughput TCR immunosequencing, statistical association of individual TCRs with disease status, and machine learning were combined to predict cytomegalovirus infection status. To study patterns of TCR occurrence, a later analysis re-analyzed previously published TCR beta repertoires from 666 donors and added high-resolution HLA genotyping. The later analysis used no new phenotypic data to find candidate immune exposures, relying instead on TCR beta sequences and their occurrence across donors. An earlier analysis of 500 to 650 of the donors applied high-throughput TCR beta sequencing to assess whether each TCR beta V gene segment acted as functional or pseudogenic. Donor age, sex, ethnicity and CMV serostatus were compiled together with the repertoire data. A later genetic analysis took genome-wide SNP genotypes for 398 of the 666 donors and used that subset as a discovery cohort. All discovery cohort repertoires had been generated using a single sequencing platform. Both class I and class II loci were covered by HLA typing, at four-digit resolution. Typing coverage varied by locus: 629-630 donors for A, B, C, DRB1 and DQB1; 522 for DQA1; 606 for DPA1; more than 450 for DPB1. Roughly 5 DR-DQ haplotypes were handled as single units for association and clustering, since linkage in the cohort was strong. On average, 235,054 unique TCR beta nucleotide sequences were sequenced per donor among about 400 genotyped donors of the cohort, with roughly 18% of those sequences being non-productive.

The cohort comprised 666 healthy bone marrow donors. At the time of sampling, all cohort members were nominally healthy, though unrecorded immune exposures were likely present. The donor tested CMV seronegative, placing the donor among the 350 to 400 seronegative members of the cohort. Each donor provided a peripheral blood sample, and peripheral blood mononuclear cells were used for TCR beta sequencing. The Qiagen DNeasy Blood Extraction Kit was used to extract genomic DNA from the blood cell samples. A note on this clone: Its antigen specificity is not known. No base-level quality is on record; no much larger clone is a single base apart.

The library was obtained by the immunoSEQ multiplex PCR assay. For the multiplex PCR, a mixture combining 60 forward primers for TCR Vbeta segments and 13 reverse primers for TCR Jbeta segments was used. A multiplex PCR assay on genomic DNA amplified the CDR3 region of rearranged TCR beta genes. The Illumina HiSeq System was used to sequence the amplified TCR beta libraries as 87-base-pair reads. On the study's bioinformatics: A later analysis tallied approximately 87 million unique TCR beta chains across the approximately 670 repertoires, and approximately 12 million of those chains were shared by two or more donors. To remove PCR and sequencing errors, raw reads were error-corrected and collapsed into unique sequences using a nearest-neighbor algorithm that merged closely related sequences. To assign V, D and J gene segments, CDR3 sequences were aligned to IMGT reference sequences. For a sequence to be retained, a match of at least six nucleotides was required to both a V gene segment and a J gene segment. Rearrangements were classified as productive when the CDR3 lacked stop codons and remained in frame with V and J, and all other rearrangements were classified as non-productive. CDR3 was defined by IMGT convention, running from the second conserved V-encoded cysteine to the conserved J-encoded phenylalanine. The earlier analysis of about 590 of the donors excluded sequences that lacked an unambiguous match to a single V gene segment. In an earlier analysis of approximately 550 of the donors, V segments were called functional above 56.7% productive rearrangements and were called segregating when the between-donor standard deviation exceeded 5%. A statistical classification framework was built for diagnosing cytomegalovirus status from the catalog of TCR beta chain sequences. In a later analysis, TCR nucleotide sequences were compared against IMGT/GENE-DB human TR gene sequences so that V and J genes could be assigned. In a later analysis, CDR3 sequences and most-parsimonious VDJ recombination scenarios were assigned using the TCRdist pipeline. A later analysis defined each TCR beta chain by its CDR3 amino acid sequence plus V-gene family, and excluded reads lacking a unique V-gene family. A later analysis removed 450 to 600 highly shared, low-generation-probability nucleotide sequences to deal with suspected cross-contamination and a sequencing artifact. In a later analysis, a clonal expansion index was calculated for each public chain from normalized within-repertoire ranks of inferred template counts. In a later analysis, generation probabilities were computed with a VDJ recombination model fitted to out-of-frame rearrangements, and the resulting probabilities were checked against IGoR. A later analysis scored TCR-TCR, TCR-HLA and TCR-CMV co-occurrence with hypergeometric tests, applying a repertoire-size bias correction to TCR pairs. False discovery rates were estimated in a later analysis by permuting HLA or CMV assignments 20 times. In a later analysis, co-occurring TCRs were grouped using DBSCAN, and TCRdist sequence similarity was added for clustering within HLA-allele-positive subsets. Repertoires with fewer than 30,000 or more than 120,000 public chains were left out of co-occurrence clustering, as were a handful of repertoires with anomalous nucleotide sharing. TCRdb limited this immuneACCESS table to in-frame rearrangements with V and J called. A share of clones is missing; checked studies link under half to unresolved V genes, and the rest is unexplained. That table gives V, J and clone size, and the DNA gave D and trimming. The sample yields 150,000 to 200,000 clones; 77% were counted once. The ten largest clones add up to about 3.1% of the sample.

The research as a whole found: In vitro tests confirmed that a few of the cytomegalovirus-associated TCR beta chains recognize cytomegalovirus antigens. Compared with equally common non-associated chains, HLA-associated TCR beta chains in a later analysis were more clonally expanded and had lower generation probabilities. It was suggested by the authors that the approach could potentially be generalized to other disease states and immunological phenotypes. In an earlier analysis of over 550 of the donors, most TCR beta V segments were observed in productive rearrangements about 87% or about 30% of the time, broadly matching IMGT annotations. Presence/absence analyses assumed roughly uniform sequencing depth across donors, an assumption that may not hold. Cytomegalovirus status was reported to be diagnosed by the classifier with high specificity and sensitivity in both the original and validation cohorts. A further reported finding was that TCR beta sequences accurately predicted the HLA-A and HLA-B alleles for most subjects in the first cohort. According to a later analysis, TCR association rates differed among HLA loci, with DRB1 alleles showing the most associated TCRs and HLA-C alleles showing the fewest. A cluster of highly shared sequence variants was judged likely to be a technical artifact of the sequencing pipeline. According to a later analysis, most CMV-associated TCR beta chains appeared to be HLA-restricted, and the HLA associations seemed to be driven largely by CMV exposure. CMV serostatus was the only immune exposure information available for the cohort. Strong co-occurrence of HLA alleles, especially DR and DQ, made assigning TCR associations to individual alleles difficult. Some IMGT-functional V segments, including TRBV6-2 and TRBV6-3, could not be told apart with the 87-base-pair reads, so those segments were excluded. A later analysis reported that several top co-occurrence clusters appeared linked to parvovirus B19, influenza, CMV and Epstein-Barr virus. Because some donors lacked HLA typing at each locus, the association tests relied only on the typed subset. An association between a missense DCLRE1C variant and V-gene and J-gene trimming of TCR beta chains was found in a later genetic analysis and replicated in an independent cohort. Because counts were too low, roughly 17 rarely observed V segments, including chromosome 9 orphons, were left out of the earlier analysis of 500 to 750 of the donors. This cohort had only TCR beta chains sequenced, and the lack of alpha or paired-chain data limited which features could be detected. Most TCR sequences were observed very rarely across donors, whereas some public TCRs were present in many individuals. A later genetic analysis reported fewer N-insertions in productive TCRs among donors in an Asian-associated ancestry cluster than the roughly 650-donor mean. Linkage disequilibrium might explain the correlated functional status among segregating V segments, but an unknown experimental factor could not be excluded. Specific HLA alleles were associated with about 17,000 TCR beta sequences at a false discovery rate of 0.05 in a later analysis. A total of 164 TCR beta chains were listed by the study as associated with cytomegalovirus.

The junction carries 11 bases between V and J, which are trimmed by 4 bases and 4 bases respectively. According to the germline V gene, CDR1 reads LGHNA and CDR2 reads YSLEER. The CDR3, from cysteine to phenylalanine, totals 14 residues. Just CDR3 DNA is preserved here, 42 bases in frame from base 1. The sequencing input was PBMCs. In this chain, TRBV4-3 is recombined with TRBJ1-3; perhaps TRBD1 is the D gene, with 6 bases matching. The receptor was isolated from a female donor in good health and CMV-seronegative. The DNA is TGCGCCAGCAGCCCAGGGGACATCGGAAACACCATATATTTT. Its protein reads: CASSPGDIGNTIYF.